These 4 T cell receptor beta chains originate from one sample sequenced in a study of response to subunit inactivated influenza vaccine (dated by TCRdb to the late 2010s). Library method: RT-PCR. TCRdb lists the instrument as Illumina HiSeq 2500. TCRdb reprocessing: public reads trimmed at Q25 with fastp, clones called with MiXCR, in-frame beta chains kept. Rows are combined by CDR3 protein, so each entry shows the most common genes and DNA. Here the sample has about 780,000 distinct CDR3 sequences; around 20% occur a single time. In total, the top ten clones hold roughly 11% of the sample. The sequencing here drew on PBMCs from blood, taken more than 4 days after vaccination. These receptors were taken from a man between 50 and 59 years old who received an inactivated influenza vaccine. Donor details come from another sample of the same person, matched by shared clones.

The chain has TRBV29-1 and TRBJ1-2; perhaps TRBD1 as D (6 bases). This CDR3 region has 13 residues. The V gene's germline CDR1 is SQVTM and CDR2 ANQGSEA. Trimming removed 4 bases from V and 3 bases from J, with 12 bases in between. In nucleotides, the CDR3 is TGCAGCGTTGCTCCAGGGGATGACTATGGCTACACCTTC. Translating gives CSVAPGDDYGYTF. The whole variable domain, remainder taken from reference TRBV29-1 and TRBJ1-2, is SAVISQKPSRDICQRGTSLTIQCQVDSQVTMMFWYRQQPGQSLTLIATANQGSEATYESGFVIDKFPISRPNLTFSTLTVSNMSPEDSSIYLCSVAPGDDYGYTFGSGTRLTVV.

CDR3 loop: CASSQTGYSNQPQHF. For the CDR3, the DNA is TGTGCCAGCAGCCAGACGGGATATAGCAATCAGCCCCAGCATTTT. The rearrangement joins TRBV12-3 or TRBV12-4 to TRBJ1-5; D gene ambiguous. The CDR3 contains 15 residues. Trimming left V 6 bases short and J 0 bases short, with 12 bases between.

V usage is TRBV9 and J usage is TRBJ2-2; D call uncertain. Looked up from germline, CDR1 is SGDLS and CDR2 is YYNGEE. Between the trimmed V and J ends, which lost 4 bases and 2 bases, there was a span of 12 bases. CDR3 length equals 15 residues. The DNA for the CDR3 is TGTGCCAGCAGCCCCTGGCTAGGCAACACCGGGGAGCTGTTTTTT. It codes for CASSPWLGNTGELFF.

The J gene is TRBJ2-7, the V gene TRBV28; 8 nucleotides line up with TRBD1. The CDR3 totals 14 residues. Per germline, CDR1 MDHEN and CDR2 SYDVKM. Trimming at V came to 6 bases and at J to 6 bases, leaving 10 bases not matched to a gene. The CDR3 DNA is TGTGCCAGCAGCCTGCACCAGGGGGCGTCCGAGCAGTACTTC. Translating gives CASSLHQGASEQYF.